The clone carrying this T cell receptor (beta chain) was observed at least ten times. The antigen is undetermined. This sample was included in a study of Graves' ophthalmopathy and Graves' hyperthyroidism. Background on the study: Before any treatment, peripheral blood was taken at the initial diagnosis. Study observations and caveats: At 70.59% sensitivity and 72.22% specificity, the model predicted progression of the ophthalmopathy.

Transcripts of RNA were the source for amplifying TCR beta CDR3 regions. An opening RT-PCR round employed HTBI primers and preceded a second-round multiplex PCR. TCRdb ran MiXCR on the multiplex PCR reads and lists one entry per CDR3 protein. The sample comprises 600,000 to 700,000 distinct CDR3 sequences, roughly 41% of which are singletons, and around 3% rests with the top ten. The CDR3 runs to 13 residues. Trimming took off 7 bases at V and 9 bases at J, with 15 bases between the two ends. The germline V gene has CDR1 KGHDR and CDR2 SFDVKD. The sequenced sample was peripheral blood. The rearrangement joins TRBV24-1 to TRBJ1-5, with D perhaps matching TRBD1 (5 bases). This TCR came from an adult man with Graves' ophthalmopathy. CDR3: CATRGRAGGPQHF. CDR3 sequence (DNA): TGTGCCACCAGGGGCAGGGCCGGTGGGCCCCAGCATTTT.